Each of the 14 T cell receptor beta chains below was sequenced from the same sample in a study of cytomegalovirus exposure and HLA in healthy donors. The PCR employed 60 Vbeta primers together with 13 Jbeta primers. Sequencing was performed with immunoSEQ multiplex PCR; in TCRdb, only in-frame clones are kept and a portion is missing. Among 200,000 to 250,000 clones listed, approximately 82% were seen once. Input material: PBMCs. The receptors derive from a male donor in good health and CMV-seronegative.

The chain links TRBV6-5 to TRBJ2-1; D is possibly TRBD1 (7 bases). Trimming took off 6 bases at V and 7 bases at J, with 16 bases between the two ends. The CDR3 totals 14 residues. Germline CDR1 and CDR2: MNHEY and SVGAGI. The CDR3 DNA sequence: TGTGCCAGCAGCTTAGGGGGCGCGGGGAATGAGCAGTTCTTC. Protein sequence: CASSLGGAGNEQFF.

V and J are TRBV10-1 and TRBJ2-5; D is ambiguous. Germline V lookup: CDR1 WNHNN, CDR2 SYGVQD (reference sequence). V lost 0 bases, J lost 11 bases, and 13 bases lay in between. The CDR3 length is 13 residues. The CDR3 region is CASSESPDSTQYF. The CDR3 DNA sequence: TGCGCCAGCAGTGAGTCTCCAGACTCGACGCAGTACTTC.

This chain uses TRBV19 with TRBJ1-1; no reliable D call. The CDR3 is made up of 11 amino acids. Germline-derived CDR1 and CDR2 are LNHDA and SQIVND (reference sequence). V was shortened by 5 bases and J by 6 bases, with 7 bases between the two germline ends. The CDR3, as DNA: TGTGCCAGTAGTCTCTTAGCTGAAGCTTTCTTT. It codes for CASSLLAEAFF.

CDR3 sequence reads: CAWSWSGTGNEQYF. The CDR3, as DNA: TGTGCCTGGAGTTGGTCCGGGACAGGGAACGAGCAGTACTTC. The rearrangement uses TRBV30 and TRBJ2-5; 9 bases fit TRBD1. With the DNA end fitting TRBJ2-7 better, the J assignment may be wrong. Looked up from germline, CDR1 is GTSNPN and CDR2 is SVGIG (reference sequence). The CDR3 length is 14 residues.

The chain has TRBV6-5 and TRBJ2-1; 10 bases fit TRBD1. CDR3 length: 15 amino acids. The V and J ends lost 8 bases and 5 bases, in that order; junction bases with no gene match: 9. Germline CDR1 reads MNHEY; CDR2 reads SVGAGI. CDR3 bases: TGTGCCAGCCGACGACAGGGGGCCGTCGACAATGAGCAGTTCTTC. It specifies CASRRQGAVDNEQFF.

The chain combines TRBV19 with TRBJ2-7; 8 nucleotides agree with TRBD2. Germline CDR1 reads LNHDA; CDR2 reads SQIVND (reference sequence). This CDR3 is built from 14 residues. J lost 7 bases, V lost 3 bases, and 8 bases had no gene match. CDR3 in DNA: TGTGCCAGTAGTATTGCGGGAGGTCGCCCGGAGCAGTACTTC. It specifies CASSIAGGRPEQYF.

This clone was detected only a few times. This chain joins TRBV7-9 and TRBJ1-3; 7 bases agree with TRBD1. The germline V gene encodes CDR1 SEHNR and CDR2 FQNEAQ (reference sequence). CDR3 length: 14 residues. V trimming: 5 bases; J trimming: 0 bases; junction bases outside the gene matches: 1. As DNA, the CDR3 is TGTGCCAGCAGCCGACAGGGCTCTGGAAACACCATATATTTT. This sequence encodes CASSRQGSGNTIYF.

This sequence joins TRBV27 and TRBJ1-5; D is possibly TRBD1 (5 bases). CDR1 and CDR2 (germline): MNHEY, SMNVEV (reference sequence). Trimming pared 5 bases from V and 5 bases from J, leaving 13 bases between. The CDR3 length is 14 residues. CDR3 sequence (DNA): TGTGCCAGCAGTCCCAATCGGGGGTATCAGCCCCAGCATTTT. It specifies CASSPNRGYQPQHF.

In this sample, this clone turned up once. The chain is built from TRBV28 and TRBJ1-3, with 8 bases that match TRBD1. V dropped 5 bases and J dropped 2; count of bases not matched to a gene: 5. Germline values: CDR1 MDHEN, CDR2 SYDVKM. The CDR3 spans 15 residues. The CDR3 DNA reads as TGTGCCAGCAGTGCCGCGGACAGGGCTGGAAACACCATATATTTT. Its translation is CASSAADRAGNTIYF.

A single count supports this clone. V and J are TRBV7-2 and TRBJ1-3; D perhaps matches TRBD1 (5 bases). CDR1 and CDR2 from the germline V gene are SGHTA and FQGNSA. This CDR3 has 14 residues. Trimming cost V 3 bases and J 3 bases, with 9 bases left between them. CDR3 DNA: TGTGCCAGCAGCTTGAAAAGGGGTGGAAACACCATATATTTT. This encodes CASSLKRGGNTIYF.

CDR3 residues: CASRLERGTGELFF. The CDR3 coding sequence is TGCGCCAGCAGGCTAGAAAGGGGGACCGGGGAGCTGTTTTTT. This chain joins TRBV10-1 and TRBJ2-2; TRBD1 might be the D (6 bases). Trimming stripped 6 bases from V and 5 bases from J, with 13 bases between. Germline V lookup: CDR1 WNHNN, CDR2 SYGVQD (reference sequence). This CDR3 has 14 residues.

This clone was seen once. The chain has TRBV9 and TRBJ2-3; D perhaps matches TRBD1 (6 bases). V gave up 5 bases and J gave up 1 base, with 11 bases separating them. Germline lookup yields CDR1 SGDLS and CDR2 YYNGEE. The CDR3 sequence is 14 residues long. CDR3 sequence (DNA): TGTGCCAGCAGTGTTGAGGGGGGCACAGATACGCAGTATTTT. It specifies CASSVEGGTDTQYF.

This chain links TRBV29-1 with TRBJ1-1; TRBD1 matches 9 bases. The V and J ends lost 7 bases and 4 bases, in that order; junction bases with no gene match: 4. The CDR3 sequence is 12 residues long. CDR1 SQVTM and CDR2 ANQGSEA come from the germline V gene. This CDR3 reads CSEQTGGTEAFF. The CDR3 nucleotides read TGCAGCGAACAGACAGGGGGCACTGAAGCTTTCTTT.

This rearrangement joins TRBV11-3 to TRBJ2-2; unclear D gene. Germline V CDR1 and CDR2: SGHNT, YENEEA. The V and J ends lost 4 bases and 4 bases respectively, with 4 bases between them. The CDR3 is 12 residues long. The CDR3 DNA follows: TGTGCCAGCAGCTCTTCCACCGGGGAGCTGTTTTTT. Translating it yields CASSSSTGELFF.